A selection of T cell receptor beta chains follows, all from one sample in a study of shared clonotypes between healthy human individuals. The assay was immunoSEQ multiplex PCR, and TCRdb's table has in-frame clones only and misses some. The data show 700,000 to 950,000 clones, 96% seen once. Source material: naive CD8+ T cells sorted from blood. The source of these receptors is a man younger than 40 in good health. CDR3s include the opening cysteine and the closing phenylalanine or tryptophan. The D gene is left open where the match is weak. The size field is filled for only some rows; it gives once, few, many or a size class.

clone_size,d_call,j_call,v_call,cdr3_aa,cdr3_nt
once,-,TRBJ2-1,TRBV27,CASSLYGTYNEQFF,TGTGCCAGCAGTTTATACGGGACCTACAATGAGCAGTTCTTC
-,-,TRBJ1-5,TRBV19,CASVRGVGNQPQHF,TGTGCCAGTGTCAGGGGAGTCGGCAATCAGCCCCAGCATTTT
-,-,TRBJ2-1,TRBV5-4,CASSLAENNEQFF,TGTGCCAGCAGCTTGGCAGAAAACAATGAGCAGTTCTTC
-,TRBD2,TRBJ2-2,TRBV27,CASSIVAGLNTGELFF,TGTGCCAGCAGTATCGTAGCGGGCCTTAACACCGGGGAGCTGTTTTTT
-,-,TRBJ1-5,TRBV27,CASSPNLGSRGQPQHF,TGTGCCAGCAGTCCTAATTTGGGGAGCCGAGGGCAGCCCCAGCATTTT
-,TRBD2,TRBJ2-1,TRBV9,CASSVGTSGGKYNEQFF,TGTGCCAGCAGCGTGGGGACTAGCGGGGGTAAATACAATGAGCAGTTCTTC
-,TRBD1,TRBJ1-5,TRBV5-1,CASSLNGQGNQPQHF,TGCGCCAGCAGCCTGAATGGACAGGGGAATCAGCCCCAGCATTTT
-,-,TRBJ2-7,TRBV19,CASSTRDWSYEQYF,TGTGCCAGTAGTACCCGGGACTGGTCCTACGAGCAGTACTTC
-,-,TRBJ1-5,TRBV27,CASSFSNQPQHF,TGTGCCAGCAGTTTTAGCAATCAGCCCCAGCATTTT
-,-,TRBJ2-1,TRBV5-5,CASSLVEGKSYNEQFF,TGTGCCAGCAGCTTGGTTGAAGGGAAGTCCTACAATGAGCAGTTCTTC
-,TRBD2,TRBJ2-2,TRBV5-5,CASSFKSMILAGNTGELFF,TGTGCCAGCAGCTTTAAGTCGATGATTCTAGCGGGGAACACCGGGGAGCTGTTTTTT
-,TRBD2,TRBJ2-3,TRBV28,CASRGPSGIGGF,TGTGCCAGCAGGGGGCCCAGCGGGATAGGAGGTTTT
-,TRBD1,TRBJ2-7,TRBV28,CASGRDRVLYEQYF,TGTGCCAGCGGACGAGACAGGGTTTTATACGAGCAGTACTTC
-,TRBD1,TRBJ1-2,TRBV7-2,CASSSTGFPSKNGYTF,TGTGCCAGCAGCTCGACAGGGTTTCCGTCTAAGAATGGCTACACCTTC
-,-,TRBJ2-7,TRBV6-5,CASSRMGSGAYEQYF,TGTGCCAGCAGTCGCATGGGGTCGGGGGCTTACGAGCAGTACTTC
-,TRBD1,TRBJ2-3,TRBV7-9,CASSFSGTGVPSTDTQYF,TGTGCCAGCAGCTTTTCCGGGACAGGGGTTCCAAGCACAGATACGCAGTATTTT
-,TRBD1,TRBJ1-5,TRBV7-8,CASSHTGALEANQPQHF,TGTGCCAGCAGCCACACAGGGGCCCTGGAGGCCAATCAGCCCCAGCATTTT
-,-,TRBJ2-1,TRBV19,CASSIGPGVNEQFF,TGTGCCAGTAGTATAGGGCCGGGGGTCAATGAGCAGTTCTTC
-,TRBD2,TRBJ2-1,TRBV27,CASSFLAGGAWDEQFF,TGTGCCAGCAGTTTTTTGGCGGGAGGGGCGTGGGATGAGCAGTTCTTC
-,TRBD2,TRBJ2-3,TRBV9,CASRAGELAGTTSTDTQYF,TGTGCCAGCAGGGCCGGGGAGCTAGCGGGAACGACTAGCACAGATACGCAGTATTTT
-,-,TRBJ1-1,TRBV27,CASSSMSMMNTEAFF,TGTGCCAGCAGTTCGATGTCGATGATGAACACTGAAGCTTTCTTT
-,-,TRBJ2-1,TRBV5-6,CASSPSGTPWNEQFF,TGTGCCAGCAGCCCCTCCGGGACCCCATGGAATGAGCAGTTCTTC
-,-,TRBJ1-3,TRBV7-8,CASSFYSGNTIYF,TGTGCCAGCAGCTTTTACTCTGGAAACACCATATATTTT
-,-,TRBJ2-4,TRBV28,CASSPRSKNIQYF,TGTGCCAGCAGCCCAAGGTCCAAAAACATTCAGTACTTC
-,-,TRBJ1-5,TRBV7-9,CASSLAQGYNQPQHF,TGTGCCAGCAGCTTAGCACAGGGTTACAATCAGCCCCAGCATTTT
-,-,TRBJ1-2,TRBV9,CASKGDRGPNYGYTF,TGTGCCAGCAAGGGCGATCGGGGACCTAACTATGGCTACACCTTC
few,-,TRBJ2-3,TRBV10-2,CASLGAHGMGTDTQYF,TGCGCCAGTTTAGGGGCGCATGGGATGGGCACAGATACGCAGTATTTT
-,-,TRBJ2-3,TRBV27,CASSLASTDTQYF,TGTGCCAGCAGTTTAGCGAGCACAGATACGCAGTATTTT
-,-,TRBJ2-1,TRBV13,CASSGGLLDYNEQFF,TGTGCCAGCAGCGGAGGTCTCCTGGATTACAATGAGCAGTTCTTC
few,-,TRBJ1-2,TRBV2,CASSNTGPRGYTF,TGTGCCAGCAGTAATACAGGGCCGCGGGGCTACACCTTC
-,TRBD1,TRBJ2-6,TRBV19,CASSIDGQGNGANVLTF,TGTGCCAGTAGTATAGATGGACAGGGAAATGGGGCCAACGTCCTGACTTTC